This T cell receptor beta chain was recovered during a study of read filtering for tumor transcriptome and immune sequencing. Whole-study results and caveats: In IR-seq, single-read clonotypes were approximately 83% of clonotypes but around 3.5% of reads.

This CDR3 comprises 16 residues. Germline V lookup: CDR1 MNHEY, CDR2 SVGEGT. V was shortened by 2 bases and J by 4 bases, with 17 bases between the two germline ends. The library was built from around 380 ng RNA with molecular barcoded adaptors for alpha/delta and beta/gamma chains. One entry per CDR3 protein results from TCRdb running MiXCR on the reads. The table has 90,000 or so distinct CDR3 sequences, approximately 21% seen once. About this clonotype itself: Its antigen is not known. Being one base from a much bigger clone, this may be a read error.

The sequenced sample consisted of a population of CD138-negative cells sorted from bone marrow. This clonotype was sampled from a donor at least 40 years old with multiple myeloma. The V gene is TRBV6-2 or TRBV6-3, the J gene TRBJ1-1, with D uncertain. DNA of the CDR3: TGTGCCAGCAGTTACGCTTCGGGAGTGGTAGGCACTGAAGCTTTCTTT. Translated, it gives CASSYASGVVGTEAFF.